The T cell receptor beta chain under discussion was sequenced for a study of technical replicates of blood from a few donors. In its sample, this clone was seen once. The protocol was immunoSEQ multiplex PCR, while the TCRdb copy is restricted to in-frame clones and leaves out a portion. The sample holds 85,000 to 100,000 clones; approximately 96% are singletons and the top ten take roughly 0.22%. The clonotype comes from a human donor in good health. Sequenced sample: T cells isolated from PBMCs.

The CDR3 coding sequence is TGCAGCGTTGAAGGGACAGTGTTAATGAACACTGAAGCTTTCTTT. Its protein product is CSVEGTVLMNTEAFF. This rearrangement joins TRBV29-1 to TRBJ1-1, with a tentative D call TRBD1 (6 bases). Trimming took off 1 base at V and 0 bases at J, with 12 bases between the two ends. There are 15 residues in the CDR3. CDR1 is SQVTM and CDR2 is ANQGSEA in the germline V gene.